This passage covers 7 T cell receptor beta chains from one sample sequenced in a study of Graves' ophthalmopathy and Graves' hyperthyroidism. Amplification of TCR beta CDR3 regions used RNA transcripts. First-round RT-PCR used HTBI primers; second-round multiplex PCR followed. TCRdb reprocessed the multiplex PCR reads with MiXCR, giving one entry per CDR3 protein. The table records more than 1,000,000 distinct CDR3 sequences, 35% to 40% of them present only once. Sequenced material: peripheral blood or thyroid tissue (not recorded which). The receptor set was obtained from an adult man with Graves' hyperthyroidism.

This clonotype was observed many times. This rearrangement joins TRBV7-8 to TRBJ2-2, with D tentatively TRBD1 (7 bases). Trimming pared 3 bases from V and 5 bases from J, leaving 10 bases between. Germline V gene sequence: CDR1 SGHVS, CDR2 FQNEAQ. This CDR3 region has 14 residues. In DNA form, the CDR3 reads TGTGCCAGCAGCTTCCAGGGGGGTACCGGGGAGCTGTTTTTT. Its translation is CASSFQGGTGELFF.

The V call is TRBV10-3, the J call TRBJ2-5; D is unclear. V lost 3 bases and J lost 1, with 15 bases in between. The CDR3 is 16 residues long. Looked up from germline, CDR1 is ENHRY and CDR2 is SYGVKD. The CDR3 loop reads CAISDLPDPPQETQYF. The CDR3 nucleotides are TGTGCCATCAGTGACCTGCCCGATCCTCCCCAAGAGACCCAGTACTTC.

The chain combines TRBV4-1 with TRBJ1-6; 7 bases match TRBD1. The CDR3 totals 17 residues. The J segment lost 10 bases and the V segment lost 3 bases, leaving 15 bases of the junction unmatched. Germline CDR1 is MGHRA and CDR2 is YSYEKL. Written as DNA, the CDR3 is TGCGCCAGCAGCCAGGTGGATAGAGGGGGCGCGGGATCACCCCTCCACTTT. The encoded protein is CASSQVDRGGAGSPLHF.

This clonotype turned up a few times. The J gene is TRBJ1-1, the V gene TRBV20-1, with 10 positions matching TRBD1. V shed 6 bases, J shed 5 bases, and the junction held 15 bases outside the gene matches. In germline, CDR1 is DFQATT, CDR2 SNEGSKA (reference sequence). This CDR3 is built from 16 residues. The CDR3 coding sequence is TGCAGTGCAGCCGGGACAGGGGCCCCCCGGGCTACTGAAGCTTTCTTT. Translation: CSAAGTGAPRATEAFF.

This clonotype appeared many times. The chain combines TRBV5-6 with TRBJ1-6; 7 nucleotides line up with TRBD1. Looked up from germline, CDR1 is SGHDT and CDR2 is YYEEEE. The CDR3 is 14 amino acids. V lost 1 base and J lost 9; bases outside the gene matches: 4. CDR3: CASSLQGGGSPLHF. CDR3 DNA sequence: TGTGCCAGCAGCTTGCAAGGGGGCGGTTCACCCCTCCACTTT.

This chain uses TRBV10-2 with TRBJ1-1, with D unclear. The germline CDR1 and CDR2 sequences are WSHSY and SAAADI. The CDR3 length is 13 residues. V lost 2 bases and J lost 8, with 12 bases in between. Written as DNA, the CDR3 is TGCGCCAGCAGTGAGGACGGCCGTCGGGAAGCTTTCTTT. This sequence encodes CASSEDGRREAFF.

The chain uses TRBV24-1 and TRBJ2-2; possible D gene TRBD2, 5 bases. CDR1 and CDR2 from the germline V gene are KGHDR and SFDVKD. Trimming left V 2 bases short and J 5 bases short, with 11 bases between. CDR3 length equals 15 residues. The CDR3 sequence is CATSDYGDFTGELFF. In nucleotides, the CDR3 is TGTGCCACCAGTGATTACGGGGATTTTACCGGGGAGCTGTTTTTT.